This T cell receptor beta chain derives from a study of OX40 agonist ivuxolimab in advanced cancers. Study at large: Patients received ivuxolimab, an agonistic anti-OX40 (CD134) antibody.

Method: immunoSEQ multiplex PCR; TCRdb's copy keeps in-frame clones and lacks some. The sample lists fewer than 80,000 clones; 80% to 90% were seen once. The CDR3 is 15 amino acids. CDR1 is SGHVS, CDR2 FNYEAQ, per germline. V dropped 3 bases and J dropped 2 bases, with 13 bases sitting between them. The receptor comes from an adult with an advanced solid tumor such as melanoma, head and neck, liver or kidney cancer. The source was CD4+ or CD8+ T cells sorted from blood, collected in a trial of the OX40 agonist ivuxolimab. The chain links TRBV7-6 to TRBJ1-1; D is undetermined. The CDR3 DNA sequence: TGTGCCAGCAGCTTGAACTCGGGCCCCAACACTGAAGCTTTCTTT. Its translation is CASSLNSGPNTEAFF.